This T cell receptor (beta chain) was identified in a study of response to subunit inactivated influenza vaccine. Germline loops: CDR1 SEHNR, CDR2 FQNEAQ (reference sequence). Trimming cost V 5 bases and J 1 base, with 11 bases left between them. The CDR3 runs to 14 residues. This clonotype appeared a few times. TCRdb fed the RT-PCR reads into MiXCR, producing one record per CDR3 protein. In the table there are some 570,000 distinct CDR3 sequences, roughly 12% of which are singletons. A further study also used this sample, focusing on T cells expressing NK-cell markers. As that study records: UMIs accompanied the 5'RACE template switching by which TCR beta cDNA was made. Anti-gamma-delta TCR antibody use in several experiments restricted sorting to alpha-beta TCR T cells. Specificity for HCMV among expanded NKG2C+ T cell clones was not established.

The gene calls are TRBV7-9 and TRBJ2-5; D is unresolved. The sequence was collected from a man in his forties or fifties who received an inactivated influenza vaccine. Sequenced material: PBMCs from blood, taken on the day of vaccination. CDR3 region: CASSHRAGQETQYF. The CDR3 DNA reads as TGTGCCAGCAGCCATCGCGCAGGCCAAGAGACCCAGTACTTC.